Listed below are T cell receptor beta chains from one sample, sequenced in a study of T cells in localized non-small cell lung cancer. The repertoire was sequenced with immunoSEQ multiplex PCR; TCRdb's copy has only in-frame clones and lacks some. The sample lists 50,000 to 60,000 clones; around three quarters were seen once. The sequenced sample was PBMCs, obtained before any cancer treatment. The receptors stem from a woman aged 40-70 years with stage II lung adenocarcinoma. Both conserved end residues are part of each CDR3. Some rows have no size entry. The others give once, few or many, or a class for an expanded clone.

>TRBV18|NA
CASSRTSGGSTDTQYF
>TRBV19|few
CASSLRDSQAFF
>TRBV6-1|NA
CASSGQGYEKLFF
>TRBV27|NA
CASSLTGGHEQYF
>TRBV29-1|once
CSVRTLQGYGYTF
>TRBV5-6|NA
CASSPSGGYLYEQYF
>TRBV29-1|NA
CSVEGWTLDNEQFF
>TRBV5-6|NA
CASSFWTGVRGNTIYF
>TRBV28|NA
CASSEEMRGGTFGRYKLFF
>TRBV4-2|NA
CASSQSTENTEAFF
>TRBV5-1|NA
CASSFLGGAQETQYF
>TRBV28|NA
CASSLEAGLRGETQYF
>TRBV18|NA
CASSPPVNTDTQYF
>TRBV11-3|NA
CASSLGDRVTETQYF
>TRBV30|NA
CACPRDRGFSYEQYF
>TRBV7-2|NA
CASSITTGGSEAFF
>TRBV28|NA
CASTKQGAGNQPQHF
>TRBV5-1|NA
CASSSDQLGDTEAFF
>TRBV14|NA
CASSQTLQGEQYF
>TRBV5-6|once
CASSSQGYEPQHF
>TRBV18|NA
CASSPVPRDTEAFF
>TRBV10-3|NA
CAISESGTGALNEKLFF
>TRBV29-1|NA
CSVGPHQGGMNTETFF
>TRBV19|once
CASSIEGQTNGNSPLHF
>TRBV28|NA
CASRNGQGGQPQHF
>TRBV13|NA
CASSRDPDEETQYF
>TRBV19|NA
CASSTVPGEKLFF
>TRBV6-5|NA
CASSDSLDEQYF
>TRBV6-5|NA
CASSYSGLGNQPQHF
>TRBV9|NA
CASSVGGALGEKLFF
>TRBV2|few
CASSEGTEAQYF
>TRBV18|NA
CASSPWGLDEKLFF
>TRBV9|few
CASSVEGSGVYEQYF
>TRBV9|NA
CASSVGGASVNEQFF
>TRBV14|few
CASAQQTNTEAFF
>TRBV7-2|few
CASSPQGSYGYTF
>TRBV10-3|NA
CAISDRGDEQYF
>TRBV18|NA
CASSPPGTGNTEAFF
>TRBV4-1|few
CASSQDPSGGAGDTQYF
>TRBV5-4|NA
CASSLGAGHIYEQYF
>TRBV7-6|NA
CASSAGEYSPLHF